The 5 T cell receptor beta chains listed next were all sequenced from one sample in a study of control samples from healthy donors and cancer patients. Measured with immunoSEQ multiplex PCR; TCRdb has only the in-frame clones, and not every one. In the table there are about 120,000 clones, more than 80% of which are singletons. Sequencing was performed on PBMCs. These receptors all come from a woman between 45 and 60 years old with colorectal cancer.

The gene calls are TRBV20-1 and TRBJ1-4; D uncertain. Trimming removed 6 bases at V and 6 bases at J, with 5 bases between. Germline loops: CDR1 DFQATT, CDR2 SNEGSKA (reference sequence). The CDR3 extends over 10 amino acids. The CDR3 DNA is TGCAGTGCCAAACATGAAAAACTGTTTTTT. This gives the protein CSAKHEKLFF.

The V gene is TRBV5-1, the J gene TRBJ2-4, with 9 bases aligning to TRBD1. Germline CDR1 reads SGHRS; CDR2 reads YFSETQ. The CDR3 has 14 residues. With V trimmed by 4 bases and J by 7 bases, 6 bases remained unmatched. The CDR3 DNA reads as TGCGCCAGCAGCACCGGGACAGGGTTGAACATTCAGTACTTC. Translated: CASSTGTGLNIQYF. Based on the CDR3 plus reference TRBV5-1 and TRBJ2-4, the full variable domain is KAGVTQTPRYLIKTRGQQVTLSCSPISGHRSVSWYQQTPGQGLQFLFEYFSETQRNKGNFPGRFSGRQFSNSRSEMNVSTLELGDSALYLCASSTGTGLNIQYFGAGTRLSVL.

The rearrangement links TRBV10-3 to TRBJ1-1, with D possibly being TRBD1 (5 bases). Germline CDR1 reads ENHRY; CDR2 reads SYGVKD. With 2 bases removed from V and 7 bases from J, the gap between germline ends came to 8 bases. The CDR3 totals 12 residues. CDR3 in DNA: TGTGCCATCAGTGAGGGGGACGGTGAAGCTTTCTTT. It translates to CAISEGDGEAFF.

The chain recombines TRBV18 with TRBJ2-2; 16 bases align to TRBD2. The CDR3 runs to 17 residues. J was trimmed by 6 bases and V by 3 bases; bases with no gene match: 4. Germline V gene lookup returns CDR1 KGHSH and CDR2 LQKENI. In DNA form, the CDR3 reads TGTGCCAGCTCACCCGGGACTAGCGGGGGGGCCCCCGGGGAGCTGTTTTTT. Its translation is CASSPGTSGGAPGELFF.

The V call is TRBV20-1, the J call TRBJ2-5; D gene ambiguous. The CDR3 totals 11 residues. V was pared by 6 bases and J by 4 bases, with 9 bases between. Germline V gene lookup returns CDR1 DFQATT and CDR2 SNEGSKA (reference sequence). CDR3 sequence: CSAKLAETQYF. In nucleotides, the CDR3 is TGCAGTGCCAAACTGGCAGAGACCCAGTACTTC.